A selection of T cell receptor beta chains follows, all from one sample in a study of blood T cell repertoires in COVID-19. Assay: immunoSEQ multiplex PCR; the TCRdb copy retains only in-frame clones and omits some. The sample includes about 100,000 clones, about four fifths of them seen just once. Sequencing was done on a sample of peripheral blood. These receptors were taken from a human donor in a cohort sampled during active COVID-19. The CDR3 runs from the conserved cysteine through the conserved F or W. Fields, in order: D gene, J gene, clone size, V gene, CDR3 protein, CDR3 DNA. The D gene is left open where the match is weak. Clone size is stated in some rows and not others, as once, few, many or a class when expanded.

-,TRBJ1-5,-,TRBV6-6,CASSPTGGNQPQHF,TGTGCCAGCAGTCCGACAGGCGGCAATCAGCCCCAGCATTTT
TRBD2,TRBJ2-5,-,TRBV3-1/TRBV3-2,CASSQDHRTSGDQETQYF,TGTGCCAGCAGCCAAGATCATCGAACTAGCGGGGACCAAGAGACCCAGTACTTC
TRBD1,TRBJ1-1,-,TRBV6-5,CASGDRDLTAFF,TGTGCCAGCGGGGACAGGGACTTGACAGCTTTCTTT
-,TRBJ2-1,-,TRBV7-9,CASSLAGQVNEQFF,TGTGCCAGCAGCTTAGCGGGGCAGGTTAATGAGCAGTTCTTC
TRBD1,TRBJ1-1,-,TRBV5-1,CASSLQGVIAEAFF,TGCGCCAGCAGCTTACAGGGGGTTATCGCTGAAGCTTTCTTT
-,TRBJ1-1,-,TRBV18,CASSPRRGEAFF,TGTGCCAGCTCACCACGGAGGGGTGAAGCTTTCTTT
TRBD1,TRBJ1-1,-,TRBV6-5,CASSYSYRGGTEAFF,TGTGCCAGCAGTTACTCGTACAGGGGGGGCACTGAAGCTTTCTTT
TRBD1,TRBJ1-1,-,TRBV7-9,CASSLMTGPTEAFF,TGTGCCAGCAGCCTGATGACAGGGCCCACTGAAGCTTTCTTT
TRBD1,TRBJ1-2,-,TRBV12-3/TRBV12-4,CASSLGQLSGYTF,TGTGCCAGCAGCCTGGGACAGCTGAGTGGCTACACCTTC
TRBD1,TRBJ2-3,-,TRBV19,CASNWETGGRDTQYF,TGTGCCAGTAATTGGGAGACAGGGGGAAGAGATACGCAGTATTTT
TRBD2,TRBJ2-1,-,TRBV5-1,CASSLNPGLAGYNEQFF,TGCGCCAGCAGCTTGAATCCGGGACTAGCGGGTTACAATGAGCAGTTCTTC
-,TRBJ1-3,-,TRBV5-4,CASSLKDGHSGNTIYF,TGTGCCAGCAGCTTGAAGGACGGACACTCTGGAAACACCATATATTTT
-,TRBJ2-3,-,TRBV5-4,CASSLQGGDTQYF,TGTGCCAGCAGCTTGCAGGGTGGGGATACGCAGTATTTT
-,TRBJ1-5,-,TRBV20-1,CSASLGDNQPQHF,TGCAGTGCTAGTTTAGGGGATAATCAGCCCCAGCATTTT
-,TRBJ2-7,-,TRBV24-1,CATSGGQTYEQYF,TGTGCCACCAGTGGAGGACAGACCTACGAGCAGTACTTC
TRBD1,TRBJ1-2,-,TRBV9,CASSVHGTGASLGGYTF,TGTGCCAGCAGCGTACACGGAACAGGGGCCTCCCTGGGCGGCTACACCTTC
-,TRBJ2-1,-,TRBV7-6,CASSLVQASSYNEQFF,TGTGCCAGCAGCTTAGTCCAGGCGAGCTCCTACAATGAGCAGTTCTTC
TRBD1,TRBJ1-2,-,TRBV9,CASSQGATYGYTF,TGTGCCAGCAGCCAGGGGGCGACCTATGGCTACACCTTC
-,TRBJ1-2,few,TRBV10-3,CAISPRTEGGYTF,TGTGCCATCAGCCCCCGAACCGAGGGTGGCTACACCTTC
-,TRBJ1-1,-,TRBV10-3,CAISGQQSTEAFF,TGTGCCATCAGTGGTCAACAGAGCACTGAAGCTTTCTTT
-,TRBJ1-5,-,TRBV4-3,CASSQAHGSNQPQHF,TGCGCCAGCAGCCAAGCCCACGGGAGCAATCAGCCCCAGCATTTT
TRBD2,TRBJ2-5,-,TRBV4-3,CASKDLAGVQETQYF,TGCGCCAGCAAAGACCTAGCGGGAGTTCAAGAGACCCAGTACTTC
TRBD1,TRBJ1-2,-,TRBV27,CASTRTGGNYGYTF,TGTGCCAGCACCCGGACAGGGGGCAACTATGGCTACACCTTC
-,TRBJ1-2,-,TRBV11-2,CASSLDPGRGLGGYTF,TGTGCCAGCAGCTTAGATCCGGGCAGGGGATTAGGTGGCTACACCTTC
-,TRBJ1-2,-,TRBV28,CASSLLATNYGYTF,TGTGCCAGCAGTTTATTGGCAACCAACTATGGCTACACCTTC
TRBD2,TRBJ2-7,-,TRBV4-3,CASSHLEWGLAGDEQYF,TGCGCCAGCAGCCACCTCGAATGGGGGCTAGCGGGAGACGAGCAGTACTTC
-,TRBJ2-2,-,TRBV7-9,CASSWQWGELFF,TGTGCCAGCAGCTGGCAGTGGGGGGAGCTGTTTTTT
-,TRBJ1-1,-,TRBV6-2/TRBV6-3,CASSYQQRNTEAFF,TGTGCCAGCAGTTATCAACAGAGGAACACTGAAGCTTTCTTT
TRBD2,TRBJ2-1,-,TRBV10-2,CASNLAGGPYNEQFF,TGCGCCAGCAACCTAGCGGGAGGGCCCTACAATGAGCAGTTCTTC
-,TRBJ2-1,-,TRBV5-5,CASSSGLNLNEQFF,TGTGCCAGCAGCAGTGGGCTGAACCTGAATGAGCAGTTCTTC
-,TRBJ1-1,-,TRBV5-6,CASSSLAAVNTEAFF,TGTGCCAGCAGCTCCCTGGCGGCCGTGAACACTGAAGCTTTCTTT
TRBD1,TRBJ1-2,-,TRBV18,CASSLGQGSIYGYTF,TGTGCCAGCTCACTCGGACAGGGGTCTATCTATGGCTACACCTTC
TRBD2,TRBJ2-5,-,TRBV7-9,CASSYLADQETQYF,TGTGCCAGCAGCTATCTAGCGGACCAAGAGACCCAGTACTTC
-,TRBJ2-1,-,TRBV12-5,CASGSPGQYNEQFF,TGTGCTAGTGGTTCCCCGGGACAATACAATGAGCAGTTCTTC
TRBD1,TRBJ1-1,-,TRBV4-3,CASSQVRGRTEAFF,TGCGCCAGCAGCCAAGTCAGGGGGCGAACTGAAGCTTTCTTT
-,TRBJ2-5,-,TRBV7-8,CASSPLQETQYF,TGTGCCAGCAGCCCCCTCCAAGAGACCCAGTACTTC
TRBD2,TRBJ2-5,-,TRBV3-1/TRBV3-2,CASSQGTSGAQETQYF,TGTGCCAGCAGCCAAGGGACTAGCGGCGCACAAGAGACCCAGTACTTC
-,TRBJ2-7,-,TRBV3-1/TRBV3-2,CASSQVGTGQYF,TGTGCCAGCAGCCAAGTCGGCACGGGGCAGTACTTC
TRBD1,TRBJ1-1,-,TRBV19,CASRIRDRVTEAFF,TGTGCCAGTAGAATCCGGGACAGGGTTACTGAAGCTTTCTTT
TRBD2,TRBJ2-1,-,TRBV19,CASSPSGSTHEQFF,TGTGCCAGTAGTCCTAGCGGGAGTACCCATGAGCAGTTCTTC
TRBD1,TRBJ1-5,few,TRBV28,CVTEQGGSNQPQHF,TGTGTCACTGAACAGGGGGGGAGCAATCAGCCCCAGCATTTT
-,TRBJ1-1,-,TRBV23-1,CASRGGPLNTEAFF,TGCGCCAGCAGAGGAGGACCTCTGAACACTGAAGCTTTCTTT
TRBD1,TRBJ2-1,-,TRBV7-2,CASSTDRARYNEQFF,TGTGCCAGCAGCACCGACAGGGCCCGTTACAATGAGCAGTTCTTC
-,TRBJ2-5,once,TRBV7-9,CASSLSGEETQYF,TGTGCCAGCAGCTTATCCGGGGAAGAGACCCAGTACTTC
-,TRBJ1-1,-,TRBV12-3/TRBV12-4,CASSPTGTTEAFF,TGTGCCAGCAGTCCCACAGGGACCACTGAAGCTTTCTTT
TRBD1,TRBJ2-2,-,TRBV7-2,CASSPTGGRELFF,TGTGCCAGCAGCCCGACAGGGGGCAGGGAGCTGTTTTTT
-,TRBJ1-4,few,TRBV29-1,CSARVQGEEKLFF,TGCAGCGCCCGAGTCCAGGGCGAGGAAAAACTGTTTTTT
TRBD2,TRBJ2-1,few,TRBV29-1,CSFWTSGGFYNEQFF,TGCAGCTTCTGGACTAGCGGGGGTTTCTACAATGAGCAGTTCTTC
-,TRBJ1-1,-,TRBV6-2/TRBV6-3,CASSYSGVSLEAFF,TGTGCCAGCAGTTACTCGGGCGTAAGTTTAGAAGCTTTCTTT
-,TRBJ1-3,once,TRBV9,CASSVAQTGNTIYF,TGTGCCAGCAGCGTAGCACAGACTGGAAACACCATATATTTT
TRBD2,TRBJ2-2,-,TRBV12-5,CASGPGTSGANTGELFF,TGTGCTAGTGGACCCGGGACTAGCGGAGCGAACACCGGGGAGCTGTTTTTT
-,TRBJ1-4,-,TRBV15,CATSIDQGGSSTNEKLFF,TGTGCCACCAGCATAGACCAGGGAGGGTCGTCTACTAATGAAAAACTGTTTTTT
TRBD1,TRBJ2-3,-,TRBV28,CASMTGTGGVFWTDTQYF,TGTGCCAGCATGACCGGGACAGGGGGTGTTTTTTGGACAGATACGCAGTATTTT
-,TRBJ2-7,-,TRBV6-1,CASSEAGQYTYEQYF,TGTGCCAGCAGTGAAGCTGGACAGTATACCTACGAGCAGTACTTC
TRBD1,TRBJ1-4,-,TRBV12-5,CASGLGTGPPEKLFF,TGTGCTAGTGGTTTGGGGACAGGGCCGCCTGAAAAACTGTTTTTT
-,TRBJ2-5,-,TRBV27,CASSLSTDRETQYF,TGTGCCAGCAGTTTATCCACCGACAGAGAGACCCAGTACTTC
-,TRBJ2-3,-,TRBV2,CASSESATDTQYF,TGTGCCAGCAGTGAAAGCGCCACAGATACGCAGTATTTT